This T cell receptor beta chain was recovered during a study of Ad26.COV2.S vaccination and SARS-CoV-2 variants. The germline V and J ends were trimmed by 2 bases and 8 bases, with 9 bases remaining between them. The CDR3 runs to 13 residues. Germline V gene lookup returns CDR1 WNHNN and CDR2 SYGVQD (reference sequence). The treatment here: around 19 received Ad26.COV2.S at low or high dose, single or two shots; several received placebo; per-sample allocation not given. The investigators took samples on day 63 after the first vaccine or placebo injection. A Boston donor was an adult aged 18-55 years. The study used a vaccine consisting of an Ad26 vector that expressed Wuhan-strain SARS-CoV-2 spike. The assay was immunoSEQ multiplex PCR, and TCRdb's table has in-frame clones only and misses some. The data show about 400,000 clones, approximately 86% seen once. Study-wide results and limits: Reported post-vaccination CD8+ and CD4+ T cell responses to spike showed substantial breadth. Placebo and vaccine recipients had non-spike TCR breadth that was similar.

With regard to this clone: Its target is unknown.

V usage is TRBV10-1 and J usage is TRBJ1-4; a weak D match, TRBD1 (5 bases). The sample here was peripheral blood, taken in a trial of Ad26.COV2.S vaccine versus placebo. The source of this sequence is a person between 18 and 65 years old who received the Ad26.COV2.S COVID-19 vaccine or a placebo. In DNA, the CDR3 is TGCGCCAGCAGTGAGGGCGGACAAGAAAAACTGTTTTTT. As protein: CASSEGGQEKLFF.